A selection of T cell receptor beta chains follows, all from one sample in a study of cytomegalovirus exposure and HLA in healthy donors. Libraries were prepared by immunoSEQ multiplex PCR; TCRdb keeps only in-frame clonotypes and omits some of them. The sample carries roughly 150,000 clones, about 75% recorded once. The specimen was PBMCs. These receptors originate from a woman aged 25 to 39 in good health and CMV-seronegative. Each CDR3 is given with its conserved first and last residue. D genes are given only for firm matches. Clone size appears in some rows only: once, few, many, or a class for an expanded clone.

j_call: TRBJ2-3
v_call: TRBV4-1
d_call: .
clone_size: .
cdr3_aa: CASSRLRGETDTQYF
cdr3_nt: TGCGCCAGCAGCCGGTTGCGGGGCGAAACAGATACGCAGTATTTT

j_call: TRBJ2-5
v_call: TRBV29-1
d_call: .
clone_size: .
cdr3_aa: CSVLDDTETQYF
cdr3_nt: TGCAGCGTGCTTGACGACACCGAGACCCAGTACTTC

j_call: TRBJ2-5
v_call: TRBV6-6
d_call: .
clone_size: .
cdr3_aa: CASNDREEETQYF
cdr3_nt: TGTGCCAGCAACGACAGGGAGGAAGAGACCCAGTACTTC

j_call: TRBJ2-3
v_call: TRBV28
d_call: .
clone_size: .
cdr3_aa: CATAGGVVDTQYF
cdr3_nt: TGTGCCACCGCCGGCGGGGTTGTAGATACGCAGTATTTT

j_call: TRBJ1-4
v_call: TRBV2
d_call: TRBD1
clone_size: once
cdr3_aa: CASSEVQGAEKLFF
cdr3_nt: TGTGCCAGCAGTGAGGTCCAGGGGGCGGAAAAACTGTTTTTT

j_call: TRBJ2-1
v_call: TRBV5-1
d_call: TRBD2
clone_size: .
cdr3_aa: CASSLAGGPVYEQFF
cdr3_nt: TGCGCCAGCAGCTTAGCGGGAGGGCCTGTCTATGAGCAGTTCTTC

j_call: TRBJ1-3
v_call: TRBV4-2
d_call: TRBD1
clone_size: .
cdr3_aa: CASSGPGGRNTIYF
cdr3_nt: TGTGCCAGCAGCGGTCCAGGGGGGAGAAACACCATATATTTT

j_call: TRBJ2-3
v_call: TRBV5-1
d_call: .
clone_size: .
cdr3_aa: CASSSQGGADTQYF
cdr3_nt: TGCGCCAGCAGCTCACAGGGGGGGGCAGATACGCAGTATTTT

j_call: TRBJ2-6
v_call: TRBV5-1
d_call: TRBD1
clone_size: .
cdr3_aa: CASSRGTGASGANVLTF
cdr3_nt: TGCGCCAGCAGCCGGGGGACAGGGGCCTCTGGGGCCAACGTCCTGACTTTC

j_call: TRBJ2-1
v_call: TRBV7-6
d_call: .
clone_size: few
cdr3_aa: CASSLTSSYNEQFF
cdr3_nt: TGTGCCAGCAGCTTAACTAGTTCCTACAATGAGCAGTTCTTC

j_call: TRBJ2-7
v_call: TRBV2
d_call: .
clone_size: once
cdr3_aa: CASRGGASYEQYF
cdr3_nt: TGTGCCAGCAGGGGCGGGGCCTCCTACGAGCAGTACTTC

j_call: TRBJ2-3
v_call: TRBV6-1
d_call: .
clone_size: few
cdr3_aa: CASSATPYSGTQYF
cdr3_nt: TGTGCCAGCAGCGCTACCCCATACTCTGGTACGCAGTATTTT

j_call: TRBJ1-5
v_call: TRBV7-2
d_call: TRBD1
clone_size: .
cdr3_aa: CASSTPTGNQPQHF
cdr3_nt: TGTGCCAGCAGCACACCGACAGGGAATCAGCCCCAGCATTTT

j_call: TRBJ2-1
v_call: TRBV5-1
d_call: TRBD2
clone_size: .
cdr3_aa: CASSLSSGSSHNEQFF
cdr3_nt: TGCGCCAGCAGCTTATCTAGCGGGAGCTCTCACAATGAGCAGTTCTTC

j_call: TRBJ2-1
v_call: TRBV2
d_call: .
clone_size: .
cdr3_aa: CASTPEGAASEQFF
cdr3_nt: TGTGCCAGCACTCCGGAGGGGGCGGCAAGTGAGCAGTTCTTC

j_call: TRBJ2-2
v_call: TRBV29-1
d_call: .
clone_size: .
cdr3_aa: CSVVTQGRTGELFF
cdr3_nt: TGCAGCGTTGTGACGCAGGGAAGAACCGGGGAGCTGTTTTTT

j_call: TRBJ1-1
v_call: TRBV19
d_call: TRBD1
clone_size: few
cdr3_aa: CASTYRGRNTEAFF
cdr3_nt: TGTGCCAGTACCTACAGGGGGCGGAACACTGAAGCTTTCTTT

j_call: TRBJ1-3
v_call: TRBV7-7
d_call: .
clone_size: .
cdr3_aa: CASSSDRPSSGNTIYF
cdr3_nt: TGTGCTAGCAGCTCAGACAGGCCCAGCTCTGGAAACACCATATATTTT

j_call: TRBJ2-3
v_call: TRBV5-1
d_call: TRBD2
clone_size: .
cdr3_aa: CASSLEASGHTDTQYF
cdr3_nt: TGCGCCAGCAGCTTGGAGGCTAGCGGACACACAGATACGCAGTATTTT

j_call: TRBJ2-1
v_call: TRBV5-1
d_call: .
clone_size: few
cdr3_aa: CASSWDTYNEQFF
cdr3_nt: TGCGCCAGCAGCTGGGACACCTACAATGAGCAGTTCTTC

j_call: TRBJ1-2
v_call: TRBV19
d_call: .
clone_size: .
cdr3_aa: CASWRANYGYTF
cdr3_nt: TGTGCCAGCTGGAGAGCTAACTATGGCTACACCTTC

j_call: TRBJ1-6
v_call: TRBV5-5
d_call: .
clone_size: few
cdr3_aa: CASSLAAGAGSSPHF
cdr3_nt: TGTGCCAGCAGCTTGGCCGCGGGGGCGGGAAGTAGTCCCCACTTT

j_call: TRBJ2-2
v_call: TRBV18
d_call: .
clone_size: .
cdr3_aa: CASSPEGWSGAGELFF
cdr3_nt: TGTGCCAGCTCACCAGAGGGCTGGAGCGGTGCCGGGGAGCTGTTTTTT

j_call: TRBJ2-4
v_call: TRBV7-9
d_call: TRBD1
clone_size: .
cdr3_aa: CASSPRQGTTKNIQYF
cdr3_nt: TGTGCCAGCAGCCCACGACAGGGTACTACCAAAAACATTCAGTACTTC

j_call: TRBJ1-4
v_call: TRBV7-2
d_call: .
clone_size: few
cdr3_aa: CASSLLGREEEKLFF
cdr3_nt: TGTGCCAGCAGCTTATTGGGCAGGGAGGAAGAAAAACTGTTTTTT

j_call: TRBJ2-7
v_call: TRBV5-1
d_call: .
clone_size: once
cdr3_aa: CASSLSSYEQYF
cdr3_nt: TGCGCCAGCAGCCTCAGCTCCTACGAGCAGTACTTC

j_call: TRBJ2-1
v_call: TRBV27
d_call: .
clone_size: .
cdr3_aa: CASSGDSRGEQFF
cdr3_nt: TGTGCCAGCAGCGGGGACTCCCGGGGTGAGCAGTTCTTC

j_call: TRBJ1-1
v_call: TRBV10-3
d_call: .
clone_size: .
cdr3_aa: CAISGRGKNTEAFF
cdr3_nt: TGTGCCATCAGTGGCCGGGGGAAGAACACTGAAGCTTTCTTT

j_call: TRBJ2-7
v_call: TRBV11-2
d_call: .
clone_size: .
cdr3_aa: CASSLDRYEQYF
cdr3_nt: TGTGCCAGCAGCTTAGATCGTTACGAGCAGTACTTC

j_call: TRBJ1-6
v_call: TRBV7-2
d_call: .
clone_size: .
cdr3_aa: CASSLLAGTSPLHF
cdr3_nt: TGTGCCAGCAGCTTACTTGCAGGGACATCACCCCTCCACTTT

j_call: TRBJ1-2
v_call: TRBV5-6
d_call: TRBD1
clone_size: once
cdr3_aa: CASSPLQGTSSGYTF
cdr3_nt: TGTGCCAGCAGCCCCCTACAGGGGACCTCTAGTGGCTACACCTTC

j_call: TRBJ1-5
v_call: TRBV6-6
d_call: TRBD1
clone_size: .
cdr3_aa: CASSPLGGGNQPQHF
cdr3_nt: TGTGCCAGCAGTCCCCTAGGGGGCGGCAATCAGCCCCAGCATTTT

j_call: TRBJ2-3
v_call: TRBV7-2
d_call: TRBD2
clone_size: .
cdr3_aa: CASSLRGTPGLVLNTQYF
cdr3_nt: TGTGCCAGCAGCTTAAGGGGAACCCCTGGACTAGTCCTAAATACGCAGTATTTT

j_call: TRBJ1-5
v_call: TRBV7-2
d_call: .
clone_size: .
cdr3_aa: CASRRAGDQPQHF
cdr3_nt: TGTGCCAGCAGGAGGGCGGGTGATCAGCCCCAGCATTTT

j_call: TRBJ2-5
v_call: TRBV7-9
d_call: TRBD2
clone_size: .
cdr3_aa: CASSSLAGGDETQYF
cdr3_nt: TGTGCCAGCAGCTCACTAGCGGGAGGGGATGAGACCCAGTACTTC

j_call: TRBJ1-1
v_call: TRBV7-9
d_call: TRBD1
clone_size: .
cdr3_aa: CASSLLGQGPNTEAFF
cdr3_nt: TGTGCCAGCAGCTTATTAGGACAGGGCCCAAACACTGAAGCTTTCTTT

j_call: TRBJ2-1
v_call: TRBV9
d_call: TRBD2
clone_size: .
cdr3_aa: CASSEAGGAYNEQFF
cdr3_nt: TGTGCCAGCAGCGAAGCGGGAGGGGCCTACAATGAGCAGTTCTTC

j_call: TRBJ1-5
v_call: TRBV27
d_call: .
clone_size: .
cdr3_aa: CASSPRRGDYNNQPQHF
cdr3_nt: TGTGCCAGCAGTCCGCGCAGGGGTGATTATAACAATCAGCCCCAGCATTTT

j_call: TRBJ1-3
v_call: TRBV30
d_call: TRBD1
clone_size: .
cdr3_aa: CASKTFPGTGNGNTIYF
cdr3_nt: TGTGCCTCGAAGACATTTCCCGGGACAGGGAACGGAAACACCATATATTTT

j_call: TRBJ2-3
v_call: TRBV6-5
d_call: .
clone_size: .
cdr3_aa: CASSLTGTYTDTQYF
cdr3_nt: TGTGCCAGCAGTCTCACAGGAACATACACAGATACGCAGTATTTT

j_call: TRBJ1-1
v_call: TRBV29-1
d_call: .
clone_size: few
cdr3_aa: CSTGRNTEAFF
cdr3_nt: TGCAGCACAGGGAGGAACACTGAAGCTTTCTTT

j_call: TRBJ2-5
v_call: TRBV6-6
d_call: TRBD2
clone_size: .
cdr3_aa: CASSYSGGSQETQYF
cdr3_nt: TGTGCCAGCAGTTACTCTGGCGGGAGTCAAGAGACCCAGTACTTC

j_call: TRBJ1-5
v_call: TRBV30
d_call: .
clone_size: .
cdr3_aa: CAWSSPQGIGTNQPQHF
cdr3_nt: TGTGCCTGGAGCTCCCCCCAGGGCATCGGGACAAATCAGCCCCAGCATTTT

j_call: TRBJ1-4
v_call: TRBV30
d_call: TRBD1
clone_size: .
cdr3_aa: CAWSVGTGDYEKLFF
cdr3_nt: TGTGCCTGGAGTGTCGGGACAGGGGATTATGAAAAACTGTTTTTT

j_call: TRBJ1-2
v_call: TRBV28
d_call: TRBD1
clone_size: .
cdr3_aa: CAIRQGDYGYTF
cdr3_nt: TGTGCCATCCGACAGGGTGACTATGGCTACACCTTC

j_call: TRBJ1-2
v_call: TRBV5-6
d_call: TRBD1
clone_size: .
cdr3_aa: CASSRITGGLGYGYTF
cdr3_nt: TGTGCCAGCAGCAGGATTACAGGGGGCCTAGGCTATGGCTACACCTTC

j_call: TRBJ2-1
v_call: TRBV11-1
d_call: .
clone_size: few
cdr3_aa: CASSLSYGEQFF
cdr3_nt: TGTGCCAGCAGCTTAAGTTACGGTGAGCAGTTCTTC

j_call: TRBJ1-2
v_call: TRBV28
d_call: .
clone_size: .
cdr3_aa: CASSLVRIYGYTF
cdr3_nt: TGTGCCAGCAGTTTAGTGCGGATCTATGGCTACACCTTC

j_call: TRBJ2-2
v_call: TRBV2
d_call: TRBD1
clone_size: .
cdr3_aa: CASSEMAGTGTGELFF
cdr3_nt: TGTGCCAGCAGTGAAATGGCCGGGACAGGGACCGGGGAGCTGTTTTTT

j_call: TRBJ2-1
v_call: TRBV10-3
d_call: .
clone_size: .
cdr3_aa: CAISESISDTYNEQFF
cdr3_nt: TGTGCCATCAGTGAGTCGATAAGTGACACTTACAATGAGCAGTTCTTC

j_call: TRBJ2-5
v_call: TRBV2
d_call: TRBD1
clone_size: .
cdr3_aa: CASTPGQGHETQYF
cdr3_nt: TGTGCCAGCACCCCGGGACAGGGACACGAGACCCAGTACTTC

j_call: TRBJ2-5
v_call: TRBV7-9
d_call: TRBD2
clone_size: few
cdr3_aa: CSSSLGIAGGRETQYF
cdr3_nt: TGTTCCAGCAGCTTGGGGATAGCGGGAGGGAGAGAGACCCAGTACTTC

j_call: TRBJ1-1
v_call: TRBV5-1
d_call: TRBD1
clone_size: .
cdr3_aa: CASSSTGGRTEAFF
cdr3_nt: TGCGCCAGCAGCTCCACAGGGGGCAGGACTGAAGCTTTCTTT

j_call: TRBJ2-1
v_call: TRBV18
d_call: TRBD1
clone_size: .
cdr3_aa: CASSPLGTGDEQFF
cdr3_nt: TGTGCCAGCTCACCTCTCGGGACAGGGGATGAGCAGTTCTTC

j_call: TRBJ2-2
v_call: TRBV10-3
d_call: TRBD2
clone_size: .
cdr3_aa: CAISEQLITSGSYHGELFF
cdr3_nt: TGTGCCATCAGTGAGCAACTGATAACTAGCGGGAGTTATCACGGGGAGCTGTTTTTT